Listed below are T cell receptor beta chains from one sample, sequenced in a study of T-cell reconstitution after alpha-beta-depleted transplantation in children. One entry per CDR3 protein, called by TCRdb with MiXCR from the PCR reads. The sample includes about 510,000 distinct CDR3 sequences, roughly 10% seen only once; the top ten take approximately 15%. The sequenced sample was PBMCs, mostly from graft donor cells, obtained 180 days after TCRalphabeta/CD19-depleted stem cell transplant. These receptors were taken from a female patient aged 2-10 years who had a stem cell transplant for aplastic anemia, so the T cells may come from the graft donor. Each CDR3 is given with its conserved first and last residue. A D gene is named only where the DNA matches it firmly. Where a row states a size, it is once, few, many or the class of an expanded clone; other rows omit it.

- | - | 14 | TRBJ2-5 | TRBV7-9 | TGTGCCAGCAGCCCCCGCGGACGCCAAGAGACCCAGTACTTC | CASSPRGRQETQYF
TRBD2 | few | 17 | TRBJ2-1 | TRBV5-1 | TGCGCCAGCAGCTTGTTCGCTATAGCGGGGTCCTACAATGAGCAGTTCTTC | CASSLFAIAGSYNEQFF
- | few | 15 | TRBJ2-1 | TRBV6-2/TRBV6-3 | TGTGCCAGCAGTTACTCGATTACCTCCTACAATGAGCAGTTCTTC | CASSYSITSYNEQFF
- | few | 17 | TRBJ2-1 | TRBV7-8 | TGTGCCAGCAGCTTAGTGCTTGGGGGTCACTCCTACAATGAGCAGTTCTTC | CASSLVLGGHSYNEQFF
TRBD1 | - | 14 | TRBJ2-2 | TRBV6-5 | TGTGCCAGCAGTTACGACAGGGGAACAGGGGGGCTGTTTTTT | CASSYDRGTGGLFF
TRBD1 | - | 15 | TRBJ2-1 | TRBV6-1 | TGTGCCAGCAGTAAACAGCGCAGGGGGCCGAATGAGCAGTTCTTC | CASSKQRRGPNEQFF
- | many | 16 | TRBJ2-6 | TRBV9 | TGTGCCAGCAGCGAGACCCCGAGCTCTGGGGCCAACGTCCTGACTTTC | CASSETPSSGANVLTF
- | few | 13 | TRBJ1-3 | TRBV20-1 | TGCAGTGCTACCGGACAGCCTGGAAACACCATATATTTT | CSATGQPGNTIYF
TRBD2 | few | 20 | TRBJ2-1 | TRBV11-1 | TGTGCCAGCACGTTTATCCCGAGCGGGAGGCTCACCAGCTCCTACAATGAGCAGTTCTTC | CASTFIPSGRLTSSYNEQFF
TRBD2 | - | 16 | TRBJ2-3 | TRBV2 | TGTGCCAGCAGTCGGGTTAGCGGGCGTCGCACAGATACGCAGTATTTT | CASSRVSGRRTDTQYF
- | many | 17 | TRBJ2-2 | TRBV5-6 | TGTGCCAGCAGCTTGGTTCGGCTAACCCTGAACACCGGGGAGCTGTTTTTT | CASSLVRLTLNTGELFF
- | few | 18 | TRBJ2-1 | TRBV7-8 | TGTGCCAGCAGCTTAGTTTGGGGAGATGCGGCAAATTACAATGAGCAGTTCTTC | CASSLVWGDAANYNEQFF
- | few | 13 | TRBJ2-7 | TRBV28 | TGTGCCAGCAGTTTATGGGACTCCTACGAGCAGTACTTC | CASSLWDSYEQYF
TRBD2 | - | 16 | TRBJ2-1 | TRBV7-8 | TGTGCCAGCAGCTTAGCGCCTAGCGGGGGGTACAATGAGCAGTTCTTC | CASSLAPSGGYNEQFF
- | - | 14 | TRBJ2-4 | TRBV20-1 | TGCAGTGCTAGAGAGGAAGAGACGTCAGGTGTTCAGTACTTC | CSAREEETSGVQYF